This T cell receptor (beta chain) was identified in a study of blood T cell repertoires in COVID-19. Study summary: The United States, Italy and Spain were the sources of the acute and convalescent COVID-19 samples. The cDNA or gDNA used as material had been derived from T cells, B-cell-depleted T cells, or PBMCs.

The ends lost 1 base at V and 3 bases at J; junction bases unmatched: 27. The germline CDR1 and CDR2 sequences are KGHDR and SFDVKD. The CDR3 extends over 23 amino acids. How the authors handled the data: Amplification with reference gene primers provided the estimates of nucleated cell counts. The table came from immunoSEQ multiplex PCR; TCRdb's copy has only in-frame clones and leaves some out. V and J calls and clone size come straight from that table; D and trimming were deduced from the DNA. Seen here are about 68,000 clones, 85% to 90% observed once, and the top ten hold approximately 4.2%. The genes are TRBV24-1 and TRBJ2-7; 9 positions agree with TRBD1. Sample: peripheral blood. The receptor comes from a man in his forties or fifties with acute or convalescent COVID-19. The CDR3 DNA reads as TGTGCCACCAGTGATTTTGGCCGTCGAGTTTTGGGACGTCGGACAGGGGTAAGCTACGAGCAGTACTTC. Translation: CATSDFGRRVLGRRTGVSYEQYF.